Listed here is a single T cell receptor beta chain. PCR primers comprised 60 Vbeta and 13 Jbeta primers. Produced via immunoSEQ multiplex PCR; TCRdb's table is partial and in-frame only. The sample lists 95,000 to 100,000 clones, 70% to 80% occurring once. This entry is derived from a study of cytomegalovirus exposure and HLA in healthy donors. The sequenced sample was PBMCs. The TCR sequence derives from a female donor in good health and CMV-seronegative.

This chain's CDR3 is CASSYSSPGVIYEQYF. Written as DNA, the CDR3 is TGTGCCAGCAGTTACTCGTCCCCAGGGGTTATCTACGAGCAGTACTTC. The chain employs TRBV6-6 and TRBJ2-7, with D tentatively TRBD1 (6 bases). Per germline, CDR1 MNHNY and CDR2 SVGAGI (reference sequence). The CDR3 length is 16 residues. Trimming removed 0 bases from V and 3 bases from J, with 15 bases in between.